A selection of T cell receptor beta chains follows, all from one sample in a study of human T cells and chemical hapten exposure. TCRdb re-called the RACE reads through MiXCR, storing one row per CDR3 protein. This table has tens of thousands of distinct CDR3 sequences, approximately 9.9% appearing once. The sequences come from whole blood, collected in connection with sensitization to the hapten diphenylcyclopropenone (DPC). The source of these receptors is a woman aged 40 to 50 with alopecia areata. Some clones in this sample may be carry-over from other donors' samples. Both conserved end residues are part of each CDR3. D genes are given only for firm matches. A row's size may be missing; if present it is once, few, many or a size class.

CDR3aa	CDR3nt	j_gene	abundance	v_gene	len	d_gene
CASSWGQRNTEAFF	TGTGCCAGCAGTTGGGGACAACGGAACACTGAAGCTTTCTTT	TRBJ1-1	.	TRBV12-3/TRBV12-4	14	.
CASRGRQAGPGKLFF	TGTGCCAGCAGAGGCCGACAGGCCGGTCCGGGGAAGCTGTTTTTT	TRBJ1-4	.	TRBV6-1	15	.
CASSLDPGRGREQYF	TGTGCCAGCAGCTTAGATCCTGGTAGAGGGCGCGAGCAGTACTTC	TRBJ2-7	few	TRBV11-2	15	.
CASSPRAGQFGYEQYF	TGTGCCAGCAGCCCCCGAGCAGGGCAGTTCGGCTACGAGCAGTACTTC	TRBJ2-7	.	TRBV3-1	16	.
CASSPTGTNSNQPQHF	TGTGCCAGCTCACCGACGGGTACTAATAGCAATCAGCCCCAGCATTTT	TRBJ1-5	.	TRBV18	16	.
CASESGDNQPQHF	TGTGCCAGCGAGAGCGGGGACAATCAGCCCCAGCATTTT	TRBJ1-5	many	TRBV2	13	.
CASSGDRGRLTDTQYF	TGTGCCAGCAGCGGGGACAGGGGGCGCTTGACAGATACGCAGTATTTT	TRBJ2-3	few	TRBV2	16	TRBD1
CSVGGQGPLFYEQYF	TGCAGCGTTGGGGGACAGGGGCCATTATTCTACGAGCAGTACTTC	TRBJ2-7	.	TRBV29-1	15	TRBD1
CASSLGGDGYTF	TGTGCCAGCAGCTTAGGGGGAGATGGCTACACCTTC	TRBJ1-2	few	TRBV7-9	12	.
CSARVSSRSNQPQHF	TGCAGTGCTAGAGTCTCTAGTAGGAGCAATCAGCCCCAGCATTTT	TRBJ1-5	few	TRBV20-1	15	.
CASRAEDRGRYNEQFF	TGCGCCAGCAGGGCTGAAGACAGGGGGAGGTACAATGAGCAGTTCTTC	TRBJ2-1	.	TRBV4-1	16	TRBD1
CASTQMSTDTQYF	TGTGCCAGCACCCAGATGAGCACAGATACGCAGTATTTT	TRBJ2-3	few	TRBV7-9	13	.
CSDSRRFGQFF	TGCAGCGACTCCAGACGCTTCGGGCAGTTCTTC	TRBJ2-1	.	TRBV29-1	11	.
CASSEGPSSGNTIYF	TGTGCCAGCAGTGAAGGCCCCAGCTCTGGAAACACCATATATTTT	TRBJ1-3	.	TRBV6-1	15	.
CASSPDRVGNTIYF	TGTGCCAGCAGCCCGGACAGGGTTGGAAACACCATATATTTT	TRBJ1-3	few	TRBV7-2	14	TRBD1
CSASMRQGYNEQFF	TGCAGTGCTAGTATGAGACAGGGTTACAATGAGCAGTTCTTC	TRBJ2-1	many	TRBV20-1	14	TRBD1
CASMRGTVAASTEAFF	TGTGCCAGCATGAGGGGGACCGTCGCGGCGAGCACTGAAGCTTTCTTT	TRBJ1-1	few	TRBV6-6	16	.
CAWSVGSTDTQYF	TGTGCCTGGTCGGTGGGTAGCACAGATACGCAGTATTTT	TRBJ2-3	many	TRBV30	13	.
CASSPGPEETQYF	TGCGCCAGCAGCCCCGGGCCAGAAGAGACCCAGTACTTC	TRBJ2-5	many	TRBV5-1	13	.
CATSRDGLADKRNIQYF	TGTGCCACCAGCAGAGACGGACTAGCGGACAAAAGGAACATTCAGTACTTC	TRBJ2-4	few	TRBV15	17	TRBD2
CASSLEVAGVSEQYF	TGCGCCAGCAGCTTGGAGGTGGCGGGGGTGAGCGAGCAGTACTTC	TRBJ2-7	many	TRBV5-1	15	TRBD2
CAINRDRGLNNSPLHF	TGTGCCATCAACCGGGACAGGGGGCTTAATAATTCACCCCTCCACTTT	TRBJ1-6	many	TRBV10-3	16	TRBD1
CASSLTSGVYNEQFF	TGTGCCAGCAGTTTAACTAGCGGGGTGTACAATGAGCAGTTCTTC	TRBJ2-1	few	TRBV6-6	15	TRBD2
CSATGLNYGYTF	TGCAGTGCTACCGGTCTTAACTATGGCTACACCTTC	TRBJ1-2	many	TRBV20-1	12	.
CASRKGRTGELFF	TGTGCCAGCCGGAAGGGGCGGACCGGGGAGCTGTTTTTT	TRBJ2-2	.	TRBV12-3/TRBV12-4	13	.
CASSRTDRADGYTF	TGTGCCAGCAGTAGAACGGACAGAGCTGATGGCTACACCTTC	TRBJ1-2	many	TRBV6-2/TRBV6-3	14	.
CASSLDRYNEQFF	TGTGCCAGCAGTTTAGACCGATACAATGAGCAGTTCTTC	TRBJ2-1	few	TRBV12-3/TRBV12-4	13	.
CASSLDSRGGTYF	TGTGCCAGCAGCTTAGATAGCAGGGGGGGAACGTACTTC	TRBJ2-4	few	TRBV11-2	13	.
CASSFGTLDTEIF	TGTGCCAGCAGCTTCGGGACGCTCGACACGGAGATCTTC	TRBJ2-1	.	TRBV7-3	13	.
CASSRSGGLTDTQYF	TGTGCCAGCAGCCGATCGGGGGGGCTGACAGATACGCAGTATTTT	TRBJ2-3	.	TRBV7-2	15	TRBD2
CSVDGGSYEQYF	TGCAGCGTTGATGGGGGATCCTACGAGCAGTACTTC	TRBJ2-7	.	TRBV29-1	12	.
CASSLDAASRSLHF	TGTGCCAGCAGCCTGGACGCGGCCTCACGCTCCCTCCACTTT	TRBJ1-6	many	TRBV9	14	.
CASSYSSLIGGDFDTEAFF	TGTGCCAGCAGTTACTCTAGCTTAATAGGGGGAGATTTCGACACTGAAGCTTTCTTT	TRBJ1-1	few	TRBV6-6	19	.
CATSREVASSNQPQHF	TGTGCCACCAGCAGAGAGGTGGCCAGTAGCAATCAGCCCCAGCATTTT	TRBJ1-5	many	TRBV15	16	.
CAWSVGTGYEQYF	TGTGCCTGGAGTGTCGGGACAGGTTACGAGCAGTACTTC	TRBJ2-7	few	TRBV30	13	TRBD1
CASSQPRDGTLSSGNTIYF	TGTGCCAGCAGCCAGCCCCGGGACGGTACCTTAAGCTCTGGAAACACCATATATTTT	TRBJ1-3	few	TRBV7-9	19	.
CASSFPGSSYEQYF	TGTGCCAGCAGCTTTCCCGGGTCATCCTACGAGCAGTACTTC	TRBJ2-7	.	TRBV11-2	14	.
CASSLSGARNTEAFF	TGTGCCAGTAGTCTCTCAGGGGCGAGGAACACTGAAGCTTTCTTT	TRBJ1-1	.	TRBV19	15	.
CASSMFKQPQHF	TGTGCCAGTAGTATGTTCAAGCAGCCCCAGCATTTT	TRBJ1-5	medium-sized	TRBV19	12	.
CSTKTGEETQYF	TGCAGCACCAAGACAGGGGAGGAGACCCAGTACTTC	TRBJ2-5	few	TRBV29-1	12	TRBD1
CASSPGGIYSNQPQHF	TGTGCCAGCAGCCCAGGGGGCATTTATAGCAATCAGCCCCAGCATTTT	TRBJ1-5	.	TRBV11-3	16	TRBD1
CSAHRTGGVAEAFF	TGCAGTGCGCATCGAACAGGGGGGGTGGCTGAAGCTTTCTTT	TRBJ1-1	.	TRBV20-1	14	TRBD1
CASSYGGEKAFF	TGTGCCAGCAGTTACGGAGGAGAAAAGGCTTTCTTT	TRBJ1-1	.	TRBV6-5	12	.
CASRPLAGVYNEQFF	TGTGCCAGCAGGCCCCTAGCGGGGGTCTACAATGAGCAGTTCTTC	TRBJ2-1	many	TRBV6-2/TRBV6-3	15	TRBD2
CASSLRDRVTDTQYF	TGTGCCAGCAGCCTCCGGGACAGGGTCACAGATACGCAGTATTTT	TRBJ2-3	many	TRBV3-1	15	TRBD1
CAGSADREASPLHF	TGTGCCGGCAGTGCGGACAGGGAGGCCTCACCCCTCCACTTT	TRBJ1-6	.	TRBV2	14	TRBD1
CASSLNKNRRNTIYF	TGTGCCAGCAGCTTAAATAAAAACAGGCGAAACACCATATATTTT	TRBJ1-3	.	TRBV11-3	15	.
CASSPKVEQYF	TGTGCCAGCAGCCCAAAAGTCGAGCAGTACTTC	TRBJ2-7	few	TRBV7-2	11	.
CASSSGTGVSGNQPQHF	TGTGCCAGCTCATCCGGGACAGGGGTGAGTGGCAATCAGCCCCAGCATTTT	TRBJ1-5	.	TRBV18	17	TRBD1
CASSYPGTGNTEAFF	TGTGCCAGCAGTTACCCCGGGACAGGGAACACTGAAGCTTTCTTT	TRBJ1-1	many	TRBV6-2/TRBV6-3	15	TRBD1
CASSLALAGAATVSYEQYF	TGTGCCAGCAGCCTGGCCCTAGCGGGGGCCGCCACTGTGTCCTACGAGCAGTACTTC	TRBJ2-7	.	TRBV3-1	19	TRBD2
CASSLLGVLANTGELFF	TGTGCCAGCAGCCTCCTAGGGGTCCTGGCGAACACCGGGGAGCTGTTTTTT	TRBJ2-2	.	TRBV3-1	17	.
CASSHRGGVKAEQYF	TGTGCCAGCAGCCACCGGGGCGGGGTCAAGGCCGAGCAGTACTTC	TRBJ2-7	many	TRBV3-1	15	.
CSAPRRGPIDTQYF	TGCAGTGCCCCACGGCGGGGGCCGATCGATACGCAGTATTTT	TRBJ2-3	few	TRBV20-1	14	.
CSGSPGPDEQFF	TGCAGCGGATCACCAGGGCCCGATGAGCAGTTCTTC	TRBJ2-1	few	TRBV29-1	12	.
CASSLGRSKYEQYF	TGTGCCAGCAGCTTGGGGCGCAGTAAGTACGAGCAGTACTTC	TRBJ2-7	.	TRBV5-6	14	.
CASSYAATTYEQYF	TGTGCCAGCAGTTACGCGGCTACTACCTACGAGCAGTACTTC	TRBJ2-7	few	TRBV6-2/TRBV6-3	14	.
CAISLTSGGAGEQFF	TGTGCCATCAGCTTGACTAGCGGGGGGGCCGGTGAGCAGTTCTTC	TRBJ2-1	many	TRBV10-3	15	TRBD2
CASSLEGGASTDTQYF	TGTGCCAGCAGCTTAGAGGGGGGGGCCAGCACAGATACGCAGTATTTT	TRBJ2-3	few	TRBV11-2	16	.